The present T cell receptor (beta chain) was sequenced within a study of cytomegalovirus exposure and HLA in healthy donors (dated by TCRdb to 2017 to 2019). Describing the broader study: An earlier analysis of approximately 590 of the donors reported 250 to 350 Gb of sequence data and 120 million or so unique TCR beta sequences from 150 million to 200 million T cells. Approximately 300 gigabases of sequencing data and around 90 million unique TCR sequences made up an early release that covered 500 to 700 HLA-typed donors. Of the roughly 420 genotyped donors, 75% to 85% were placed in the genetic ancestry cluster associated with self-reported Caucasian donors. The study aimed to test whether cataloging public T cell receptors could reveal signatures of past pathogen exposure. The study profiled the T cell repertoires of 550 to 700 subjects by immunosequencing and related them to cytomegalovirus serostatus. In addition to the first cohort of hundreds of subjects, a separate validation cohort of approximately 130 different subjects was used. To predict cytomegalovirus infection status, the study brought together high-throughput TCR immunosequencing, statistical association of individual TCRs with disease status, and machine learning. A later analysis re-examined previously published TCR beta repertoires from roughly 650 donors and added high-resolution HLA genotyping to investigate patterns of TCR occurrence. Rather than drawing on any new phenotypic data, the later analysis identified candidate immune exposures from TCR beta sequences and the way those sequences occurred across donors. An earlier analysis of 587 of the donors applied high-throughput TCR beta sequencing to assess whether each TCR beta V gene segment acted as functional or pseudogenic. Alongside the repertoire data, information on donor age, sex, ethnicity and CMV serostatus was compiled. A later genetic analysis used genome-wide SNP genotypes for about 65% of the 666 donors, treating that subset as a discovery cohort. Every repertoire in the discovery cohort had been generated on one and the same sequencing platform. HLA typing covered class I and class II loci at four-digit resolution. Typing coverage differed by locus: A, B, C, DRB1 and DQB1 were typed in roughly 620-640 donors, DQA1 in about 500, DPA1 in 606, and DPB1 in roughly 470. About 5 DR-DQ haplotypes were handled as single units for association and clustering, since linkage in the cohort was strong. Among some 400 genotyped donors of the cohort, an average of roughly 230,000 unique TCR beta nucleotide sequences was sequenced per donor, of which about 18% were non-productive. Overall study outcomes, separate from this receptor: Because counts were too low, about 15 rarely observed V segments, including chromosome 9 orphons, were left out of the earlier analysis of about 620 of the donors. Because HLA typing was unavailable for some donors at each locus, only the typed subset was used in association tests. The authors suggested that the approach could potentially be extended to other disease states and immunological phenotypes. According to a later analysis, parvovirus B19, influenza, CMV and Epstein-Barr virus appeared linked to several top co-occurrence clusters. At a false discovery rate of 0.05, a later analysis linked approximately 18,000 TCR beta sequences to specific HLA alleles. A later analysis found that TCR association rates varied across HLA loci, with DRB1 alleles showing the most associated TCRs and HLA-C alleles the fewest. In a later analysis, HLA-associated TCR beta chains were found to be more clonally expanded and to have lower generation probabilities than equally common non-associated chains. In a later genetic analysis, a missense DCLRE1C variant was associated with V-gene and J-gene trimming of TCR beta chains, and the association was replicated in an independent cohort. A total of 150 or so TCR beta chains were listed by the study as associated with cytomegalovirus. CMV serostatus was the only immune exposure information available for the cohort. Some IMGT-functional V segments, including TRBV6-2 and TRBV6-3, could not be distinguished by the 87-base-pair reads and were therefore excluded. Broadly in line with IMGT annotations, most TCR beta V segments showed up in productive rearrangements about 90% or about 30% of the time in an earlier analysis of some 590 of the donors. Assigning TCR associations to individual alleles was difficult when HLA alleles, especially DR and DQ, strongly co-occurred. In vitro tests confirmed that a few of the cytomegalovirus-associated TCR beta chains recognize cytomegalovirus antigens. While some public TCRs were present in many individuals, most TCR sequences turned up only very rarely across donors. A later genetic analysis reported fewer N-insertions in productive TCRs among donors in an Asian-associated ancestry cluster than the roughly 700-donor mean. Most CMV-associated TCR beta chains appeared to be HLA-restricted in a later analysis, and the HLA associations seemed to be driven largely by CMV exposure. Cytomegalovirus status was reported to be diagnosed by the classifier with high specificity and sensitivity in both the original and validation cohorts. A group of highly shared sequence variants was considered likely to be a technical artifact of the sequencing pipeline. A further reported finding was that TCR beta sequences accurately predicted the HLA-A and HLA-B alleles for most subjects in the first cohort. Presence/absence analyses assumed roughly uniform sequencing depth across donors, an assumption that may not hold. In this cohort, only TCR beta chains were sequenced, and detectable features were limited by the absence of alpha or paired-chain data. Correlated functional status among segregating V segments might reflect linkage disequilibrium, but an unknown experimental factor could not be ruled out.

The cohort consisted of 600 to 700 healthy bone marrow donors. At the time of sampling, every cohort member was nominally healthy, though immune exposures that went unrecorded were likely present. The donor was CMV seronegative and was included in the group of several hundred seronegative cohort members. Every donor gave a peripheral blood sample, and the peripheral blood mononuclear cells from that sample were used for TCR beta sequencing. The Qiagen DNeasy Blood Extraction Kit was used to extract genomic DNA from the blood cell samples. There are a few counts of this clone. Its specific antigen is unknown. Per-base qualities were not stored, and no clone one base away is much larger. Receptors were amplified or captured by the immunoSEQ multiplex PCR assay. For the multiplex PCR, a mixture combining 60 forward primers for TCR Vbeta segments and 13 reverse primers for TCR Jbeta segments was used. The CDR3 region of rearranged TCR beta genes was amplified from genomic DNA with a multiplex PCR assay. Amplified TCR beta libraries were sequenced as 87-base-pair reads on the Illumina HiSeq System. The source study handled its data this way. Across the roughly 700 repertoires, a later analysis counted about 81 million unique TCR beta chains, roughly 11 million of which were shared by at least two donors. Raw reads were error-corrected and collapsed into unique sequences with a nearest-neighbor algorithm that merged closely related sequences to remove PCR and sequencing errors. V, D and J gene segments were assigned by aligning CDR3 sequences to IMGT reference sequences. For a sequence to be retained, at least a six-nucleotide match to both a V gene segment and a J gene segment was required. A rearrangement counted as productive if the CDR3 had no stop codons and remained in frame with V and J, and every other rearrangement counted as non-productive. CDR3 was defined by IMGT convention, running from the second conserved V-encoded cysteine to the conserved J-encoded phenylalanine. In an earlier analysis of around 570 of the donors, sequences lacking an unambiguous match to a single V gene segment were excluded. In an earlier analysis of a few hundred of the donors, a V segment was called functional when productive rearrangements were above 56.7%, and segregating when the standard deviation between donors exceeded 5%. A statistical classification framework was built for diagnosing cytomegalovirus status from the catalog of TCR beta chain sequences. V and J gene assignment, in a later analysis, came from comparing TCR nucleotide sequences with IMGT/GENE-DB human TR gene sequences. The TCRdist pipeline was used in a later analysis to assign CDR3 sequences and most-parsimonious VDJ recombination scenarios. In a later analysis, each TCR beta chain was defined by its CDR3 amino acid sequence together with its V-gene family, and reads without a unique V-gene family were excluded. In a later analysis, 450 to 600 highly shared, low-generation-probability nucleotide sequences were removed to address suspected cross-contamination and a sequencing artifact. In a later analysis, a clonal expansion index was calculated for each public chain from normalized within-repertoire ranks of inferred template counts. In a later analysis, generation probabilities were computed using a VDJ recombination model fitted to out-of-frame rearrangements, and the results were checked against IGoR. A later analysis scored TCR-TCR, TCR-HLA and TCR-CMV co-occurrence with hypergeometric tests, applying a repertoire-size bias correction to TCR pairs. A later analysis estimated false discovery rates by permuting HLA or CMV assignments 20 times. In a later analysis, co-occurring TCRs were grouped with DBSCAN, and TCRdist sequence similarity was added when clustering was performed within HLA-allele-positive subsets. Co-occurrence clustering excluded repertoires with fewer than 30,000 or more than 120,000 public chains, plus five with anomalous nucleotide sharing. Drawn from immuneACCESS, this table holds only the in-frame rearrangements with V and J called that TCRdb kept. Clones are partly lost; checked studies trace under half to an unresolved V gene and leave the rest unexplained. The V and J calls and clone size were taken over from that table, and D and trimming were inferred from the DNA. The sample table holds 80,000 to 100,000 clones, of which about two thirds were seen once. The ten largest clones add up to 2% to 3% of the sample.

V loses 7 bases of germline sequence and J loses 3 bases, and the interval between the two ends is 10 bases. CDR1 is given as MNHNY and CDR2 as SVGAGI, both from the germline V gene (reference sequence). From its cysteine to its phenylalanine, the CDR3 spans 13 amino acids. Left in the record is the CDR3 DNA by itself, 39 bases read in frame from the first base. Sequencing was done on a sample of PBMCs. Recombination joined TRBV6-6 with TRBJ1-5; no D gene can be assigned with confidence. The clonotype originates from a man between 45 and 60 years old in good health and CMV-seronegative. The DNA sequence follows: TGTGCCAGCAATACAGCAGACAATCAGCCCCAGCATTTT. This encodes CASNTADNQPQHF.